These 15 T cell receptor beta chains were all obtained from the same sample, sequenced in a study of T cells after posttransplantation cyclophosphamide. TCRdb's table, derived via immunoSEQ multiplex PCR, lists solely in-frame clones and lacks some. Found here are approximately 52,000 clones, 86% of them singletons; the top ten hold approximately 2.6%. Sample: PBMCs. Receptors originate from a man aged 25-45 years with a blood cancer, CMV-positive, and with a related stem cell donor.

This clone turned up a few times. V gene TRBV2 combines with J gene TRBJ1-2, with D hard to call. V was shortened by 7 bases and J by 4 bases, with 22 bases between the two germline ends. Germline V gives CDR1 SNHLY, CDR2 FYNNEI. CDR3 length: 16 amino acids. DNA for the CDR3: TGTGCCAGCATTGGATTGCCAGGAATTACTCGCTATGGCTACACCTTC. Amino acid sequence: CASIGLPGITRYGYTF. Full variable domain (missing parts from reference TRBV2 and TRBJ1-2): EPEVTQTPSHQVTQMGQEVILRCVPISNHLYFYWYRQILGQKVEFLVSFYNNEISEKSEIFDDQFSVERPDGSNFTLKIRSTKLEDSAMYFCASIGLPGITRYGYTFGSGTRLTVV.

The chain has TRBV25-1 and TRBJ2-3; TRBD2 matches at 10 bases. CDR1 MGHDK and CDR2 SYGVNS come from the germline V gene. Losses at the gene ends were 5 bases for V and 0 bases for J; bases not matched to a gene: 5. The CDR3 length is 16 residues. The CDR3 here is CASSTRLAGSTDTQYF. The CDR3 DNA reads as TGTGCCAGCAGTACCCGACTAGCGGGCAGCACAGATACGCAGTATTTT.

The chain employs TRBV5-1 and TRBJ2-7; maybe TRBD1 (6 bases). V lost 0 bases and J lost 4, with 11 bases in between. Germline lookup yields CDR1 SGHRS and CDR2 YFSETQ. The CDR3 is 14 residues long. CDR3 sequence (DNA): TGCGCCAGCAGCTTGGCTCTCAGGGGATACGAGCAGTACTTC. Translated: CASSLALRGYEQYF.

This rearrangement joins TRBV28 to TRBJ1-3; D uncertain. Germline CDR1 reads MDHEN; CDR2 reads SYDVKM. With 3 bases removed from V and 0 bases from J, the gap between germline ends came to 9 bases. The CDR3 loop spans 15 amino acids. The CDR3 coding sequence is TGTGCCAGCAGTTTTTCTGAGGACTCTGGAAACACCATATATTTT. Protein: CASSFSEDSGNTIYF.

The gene calls are TRBV11-2 and TRBJ1-3, with 7 bases that match TRBD1. This CDR3 has 17 amino acids. The germline V gene encodes CDR1 SGHAT and CDR2 FQNNGV. J lost 2 bases, V lost 1 base, and 8 bases had no gene match. The CDR3 region is CASSLGTGRIPGNTIYF. CDR3 nucleotide sequence: TGTGCCAGCAGCTTAGGGACAGGTCGGATTCCTGGAAACACCATATATTTT.

The CDR3 region has the DNA TGTGCCAGCAACAGAGGACTAGCGAGCACAGATACGCAGTATTTT. Its protein is CASNRGLASTDTQYF. This chain joins TRBV27 and TRBJ2-3; TRBD2 matches at 9 bases. The CDR3 consists of 15 residues. Germline CDR1 reads MNHEY; CDR2 reads SMNVEV (reference sequence). The V and J ends lost 7 bases and 0 bases, in that order; junction bases with no gene match: 5.

This chain joins TRBV2 and TRBJ2-1, with 10 bases lining up with TRBD2. Per the germline V gene, CDR1 is SNHLY and CDR2 is FYNNEI. The V gene end was trimmed by 6 bases and the J gene end by 4 bases; junction bases not matched to a gene: 6. This CDR3 contains 15 residues. For the CDR3, the DNA is TGTGCCAGCAGGGAGCGGGAGGGACTGTACAATGAGCAGTTCTTC. Amino acids: CASREREGLYNEQFF.

The rearrangement uses TRBV5-1 and TRBJ1-1; 7 nucleotides match TRBD1. CDR3 length: 13 amino acids. The V segment lost 4 bases and the J segment 5 bases; nucleotides outside the gene matches: 5. Germline assignment: CDR1 SGHRS and CDR2 YFSETQ. The CDR3 DNA reads as TGCGCCAGCAGCGTTCAGGGGGAGACTGAAGCTTTCTTT. It translates to CASSVQGETEAFF.

The V and J genes are TRBV28 and TRBJ1-5, with no clear D. From germline, CDR1 is MDHEN and CDR2 SYDVKM. The CDR3 totals 15 residues. Trimming pared 9 bases from V and 1 base from J, leaving 16 bases between. CDR3 nucleotides: TGTGCCAGGCACTCCGGGAGAAGAAGCAATCAGCCCCAGCATTTT. Its translation is CARHSGRRSNQPQHF.

The J gene is TRBJ2-1, the V gene TRBV4-2; 9 bases map to TRBD2. Trimming cost V 1 base and J 13 bases; bases outside gene matches: 8. CDR1 is LGHNA, CDR2 YNFKEQ, per germline. The CDR3 spans 14 residues. The CDR3 here is CASSQVGMREGQFF. In DNA, the CDR3 is TGTGCCAGCAGCCAAGTCGGGATGCGGGAGGGACAGTTCTTC.

The rearrangement links TRBV5-1 to TRBJ2-6; D is perhaps TRBD1 (6 bases). Germline CDR1 and CDR2: SGHRS and YFSETQ. CDR3 length: 15 amino acids. Trimming removed 2 bases from V and 2 bases from J, with 8 bases in between. CDR3 region: CASSFEGAGANVLTF. The CDR3 region has the DNA TGCGCCAGCAGCTTCGAGGGGGCTGGGGCCAACGTCCTGACTTTC.

The V gene is TRBV5-4, the J gene TRBJ2-7, with 10 positions matching TRBD1. V gave up 1 base and J gave up 5 bases; unmatched junction bases: 6. The CDR3 is 15 residues long. From germline, CDR1 is SGHNT and CDR2 YYREEE (reference sequence). CDR3 amino acids: CASSLTGTGVNEQYF. Written as DNA, the CDR3 is TGTGCCAGCAGCTTGACCGGGACAGGGGTCAACGAGCAGTACTTC.

This clone was found once. This chain links TRBV11-2 with TRBJ2-7, with D perhaps matching TRBD2 (6 bases). V lost 1 base and J lost 3, with 10 bases in between. This CDR3 spans 14 amino acids. From germline, CDR1 is SGHAT and CDR2 FQNNGV. The CDR3 DNA is TGTGCCAGCAGCTTAGTGGAGGGGTACTACGAGCAGTACTTC. It encodes CASSLVEGYYEQYF.

This clone appeared a single time. The V call is TRBV6-5, the J call TRBJ2-1; D ambiguous. V lost 5 bases to trimming and J lost 5 bases, with 10 bases between them. CDR1 and CDR2 (germline): MNHEY, SVGAGI. This CDR3 comprises 13 residues. The CDR3 protein is CASSPRRNNEQFF. The CDR3 region has the DNA TGTGCCAGCAGTCCCCGGCGGAACAATGAGCAGTTCTTC.

The chain carries TRBV7-8 and TRBJ2-7, with 7 bases that match TRBD1. Germline CDR1 SGHVS, CDR2 FQNEAQ. Losses at the gene ends were 5 bases for V and 4 bases for J; bases not matched to a gene: 2. CDR3 length: 12 residues. CDR3: CASSGTEYEQYF. CDR3 nucleotides: TGTGCCAGCAGCGGGACAGAATACGAGCAGTACTTC.